This T cell receptor beta chain was obtained from a study of OX40 agonist ivuxolimab in advanced cancers. Study background: A partial response was reached by three patients: one with hepatocellular carcinoma and two with cutaneous melanoma.

Blood got drawn at baseline, again on cycle 4 day 1, and then on cycle 7 day 1. V shed 0 bases and J shed 0 bases, with 16 bases lying between them. The CDR3 consists of 18 residues. The germline CDR1 and CDR2 sequences are SGHRS and YFSETQ. Study findings and constraints: More expanded clones were seen, on average, in CD8+ T cells than in CD4+. A proportion of nonresponders additionally exhibited low normalized T-cell clonal expansion.

TCRdb's table, derived via immunoSEQ multiplex PCR, lists solely in-frame clones and lacks some. The table includes 13,000 to 15,000 clones, about 86% detected once. Points on this clone: What it binds is unknown.

Sequenced here: CD4+ or CD8+ T cells sorted from blood, sampled in a trial of the OX40 agonist ivuxolimab. The clonotype was recovered from an adult with an advanced solid tumor such as melanoma, head and neck, liver or kidney cancer. This chain connects TRBV5-1 to TRBJ1-3, with D possibly TRBD1 on 5 matching bases. The CDR3 here is CASSLAGQGSFSGNTIYF. The CDR3 DNA reads as TGCGCCAGCAGCTTGGCAGGGCAGGGAAGTTTCTCTGGAAACACCATATATTTT.